A selection of T cell receptor beta chains follows, all from one sample in a study of cytomegalovirus exposure and HLA in healthy donors. TCRdb's copy holds only in-frame clones and misses some; the assay was immunoSEQ multiplex PCR. The sample comprises about 140,000 clones, roughly four fifths of which are singletons, and more than 2.5% rests with the top ten. Sequenced material: PBMCs. Receptors originate from a man aged 18-30 years in good health and CMV-seropositive. CDR3s include the opening cysteine and the closing phenylalanine or tryptophan. The order of the fields is D gene, J gene, clone size, V gene, CDR3 DNA, CDR3 protein. D genes are given only for firm matches. Clone size, where shown, is once, few, many, or a class for clones that have expanded.

TRBD1,TRBJ1-2,NA,TRBV5-1,TGCGCCAGCTCCCCGACAGGGCCCCTGTTCTATGGCTACACCTTC,CASSPTGPLFYGYTF
NA,TRBJ2-2,NA,TRBV5-5,TGTGCCAGCAGCTTAGGGGCGAACACCGGGGAGCTGTTTTTT,CASSLGANTGELFF
TRBD2,TRBJ2-1,NA,TRBV6-1,TGTGCCAGCACTACGGGGGGTGAGCAGTTCTTC,CASTTGGEQFF
NA,TRBJ2-5,NA,TRBV9,TGTGCCAGCAGCCAGAAGGGGGGGGGCCAAGAGACCCAGTACTTC,CASSQKGGGQETQYF
NA,TRBJ1-1,NA,TRBV15,TGTGCCACCAGCAGAGCCTTACAATCGGAAGCTTTCTTT,CATSRALQSEAFF
NA,TRBJ1-5,NA,TRBV18,TGTGCCAGCTCACCGGCTAGCAATCAGCCCCAGCATTTT,CASSPASNQPQHF
NA,TRBJ1-1,NA,TRBV7-9,TGTGCCAGCACCCCACCAGGGGCCGAGGGCACTGAAGCTTTCTTT,CASTPPGAEGTEAFF
TRBD2,TRBJ2-1,NA,TRBV9,TGTGCCAGCAGCGCCGGAGCGGGAGGCATCTATGAGCAGTTCTTC,CASSAGAGGIYEQFF
TRBD1,TRBJ1-5,NA,TRBV6-5,TGTGCCAGCAGTGCACAGGGGCCCAGCGGTCAGCCCCAGCATTTT,CASSAQGPSGQPQHF
TRBD1,TRBJ1-5,few,TRBV28,TGTGCCAGCAGTTTTTTGGGCCTCACAGGGGGCGACCAGCCCCAGCATTTT,CASSFLGLTGGDQPQHF
TRBD1,TRBJ2-3,NA,TRBV7-9,TGTGCCACACCCGGGACAGGGGGAACAGATACGCAGTATTTT,CATPGTGGTDTQYF
TRBD2,TRBJ2-1,NA,TRBV19,TGTGCCAGTAGCCCGGGAGGAGAGCAGTTCTTC,CASSPGGEQFF
TRBD1,TRBJ2-3,few,TRBV7-9,TGTGCCAGCAGCTTAGGCTACAGGGGTGAGGGCACAGATACGCAGTATTTT,CASSLGYRGEGTDTQYF
TRBD2,TRBJ2-7,NA,TRBV14,TGTGCCAGCAGCCAACGGACTAGCGCGCGCTACGAGCAGTACTTC,CASSQRTSARYEQYF
NA,TRBJ2-7,NA,TRBV10-2,TGCGCCAGCAGTGAGAAGTGGGGGCGCGGAGCCTACGAGCAGTACTTC,CASSEKWGRGAYEQYF
NA,TRBJ2-2,NA,TRBV5-1,TGCGCCAGCAGTCAAACCGGGGAGCTGTTTTTT,CASSQTGELFF
TRBD1,TRBJ1-4,NA,TRBV5-6,TGTGCCAGCAGCCGGACAGGGGGCGCGAAGAGGAGTGAAAAACTGTTTTTT,CASSRTGGAKRSEKLFF
TRBD2,TRBJ2-1,NA,TRBV5-1,TGCGCCAGCAGCCCCCCGACTAGCGGGAGAAAGGGTGAGCAGTTCTTC,CASSPPTSGRKGEQFF
TRBD1,TRBJ1-4,NA,TRBV7-8,TGTGCCTGGCGGGGACAGGGGAATGAAAAACTGTTTTTT,CAWRGQGNEKLFF
TRBD2,TRBJ2-1,NA,TRBV28,TGTGCCAGCAGTGTGACTAGCGGGAGGGTAAATGAGCAGTTCTTC,CASSVTSGRVNEQFF
TRBD1,TRBJ1-5,NA,TRBV28,TGTGCCAGCAGTTTAGGAGACAGGGCCCGTAATCAGCCCCAGCATTTT,CASSLGDRARNQPQHF
NA,TRBJ2-3,NA,TRBV7-3,TGTGCCAGCAGCTTAACACCGGGTAGCACAGATACGCAGTATTTT,CASSLTPGSTDTQYF
NA,TRBJ1-1,NA,TRBV18,TGTGCCAGCTCACCACCGGGGGCCACGAACACTGAAGCTTTCTTT,CASSPPGATNTEAFF
TRBD1,TRBJ2-5,NA,TRBV27,TGTGCCAGCAGTGCGACAGGGGCCCAGGGGACCCAGTACTTC,CASSATGAQGTQYF
TRBD1,TRBJ1-2,NA,TRBV9,TGTGCCAGCAGCCTAGGGACAGGGGGCGAAGGGGGCTACACCTTC,CASSLGTGGEGGYTF
TRBD2,TRBJ2-3,NA,TRBV5-1,TGCGCCAGCACCATGAAGGGCGGAGAGGGAGGGCCTGGAGATACGCAGTATTTT,CASTMKGGEGGPGDTQYF
NA,TRBJ2-5,NA,TRBV28,TGTGCCAGCAGACTTTCCGGAGGGCCGCAAGAGACCCAGTACTTC,CASRLSGGPQETQYF
NA,TRBJ1-5,NA,TRBV10-1,TGCGCCAGCAGTGACCCAGGTCAGCCCCAGCATTTT,CASSDPGQPQHF
TRBD1,TRBJ1-1,once,TRBV5-6,TGTGCCAGCAGCTGGGACAGACTATTGAACACTGAAGCTTTCTTT,CASSWDRLLNTEAFF
NA,TRBJ2-7,NA,TRBV28,NA,CASSFFGQGVFGQYF
TRBD1,TRBJ2-1,NA,TRBV11-3,TGTGCCAGTAAAGGACAGGGGGGTAAGAATGAGCAGTTCTTC,CASKGQGGKNEQFF
TRBD2,TRBJ2-7,NA,TRBV7-9,TGTGCCAGCAGATCCCCGGGGGGACGATCGGGACTCGAGTCCTACGAGCAGTACTTC,CASRSPGGRSGLESYEQYF
NA,TRBJ1-1,NA,TRBV27,TGTGCCAGCAGTCCCTCGGACAGCTTGAACACTGAAGCTTTCTTT,CASSPSDSLNTEAFF
TRBD1,TRBJ2-1,once,TRBV10-2,TGCGCCAGCAGTGAGACAGGGGGAAGCTACAATGAGCAGTTCTTC,CASSETGGSYNEQFF
TRBD2,TRBJ2-7,NA,TRBV29-1,TGCAGCGTTGGGGCTAGCGGGTACGAGCAGTACTTC,CSVGASGYEQYF